This T cell receptor (beta chain) originates from a study of T cells after yellow fever vaccination. Study context: Fractions low in cell number were prepared with SMART-Seq v4 Ultra Low Input.

Study-level results: Few clonotypes appeared in both CD4 and CD8 compartments. It was the secondary response that reached its peak faster, day 5 versus 15, but it was weaker.

TCRdb used MiXCR to reprocess the 5' RACE reads, holding one entry per CDR3 protein. The sample holds 400,000 or so distinct CDR3 sequences; about 17% are singletons and the top ten take roughly a sixth. There are a few counts of this clonotype. The antigen remains undetermined. Germline values: CDR1 LGHNA, CDR2 YSLEER. CDR3 length: 16 residues. With 0 bases clipped from V and 4 bases from J, the junction kept 8 bases outside the gene matches. Sequenced material: PBMCs, taken before the yellow fever booster vaccination. This chain uses TRBV4-3 with TRBJ2-7, with 8 bases matching TRBD2. This sequence originates from a man younger than 30 who received the YFV17D yellow fever vaccine. In DNA, the CDR3 is TGCGCCAGCAGCCAAGATGTACCGGGGGGGTCTTACGAGCAGTACTTC. This gives the protein CASSQDVPGGSYEQYF.